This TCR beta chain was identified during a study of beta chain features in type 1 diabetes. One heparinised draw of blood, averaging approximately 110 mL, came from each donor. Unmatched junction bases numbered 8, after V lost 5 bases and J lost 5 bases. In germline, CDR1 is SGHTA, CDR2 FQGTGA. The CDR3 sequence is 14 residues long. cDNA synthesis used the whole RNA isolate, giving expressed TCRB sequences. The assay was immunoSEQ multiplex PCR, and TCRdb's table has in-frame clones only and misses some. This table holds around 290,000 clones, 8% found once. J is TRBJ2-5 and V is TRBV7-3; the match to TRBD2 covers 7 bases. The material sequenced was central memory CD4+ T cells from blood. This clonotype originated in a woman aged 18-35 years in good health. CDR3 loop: CASSPGGGGETQYF. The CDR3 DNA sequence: TGTGCCAGCAGCCCCGGCGGGGGAGGGGAGACCCAGTACTTC.